A single sample gave rise to the 10 T cell receptor beta chains below, sequenced in a study of cytomegalovirus exposure and HLA in healthy donors. Using immunoSEQ multiplex PCR, the repertoire was profiled, and TCRdb retains in-frame clones only, with some absent. The sample lists 150,000 to 200,000 clones; approximately 87% were seen once. The sequencing sample was made of PBMCs. Receptors were obtained from a woman between 25 and 40 years old in good health and CMV-seronegative.

This chain joins TRBV10-3 and TRBJ1-1, with D perhaps matching TRBD1 (6 bases). This CDR3 is built from 12 residues. V was shortened by 5 bases and J by 6 bases, with 10 bases between the two germline ends. CDR1 is ENHRY and CDR2 is SYGVKD in the germline V gene. The CDR3 sequence: CAISPGEPEAFF. In DNA form, the CDR3 reads TGTGCCATCAGTCCAGGGGAGCCTGAAGCTTTCTTT.

This chain joins TRBV5-6 and TRBJ2-2, with 10 bases matching TRBD2. The CDR3 has 18 residues. In germline, CDR1 is SGHDT, CDR2 YYEEEE. J gave up 4 bases and V 5 bases, and 14 bases lay outside the gene matches. In DNA form, the CDR3 reads TGTGCCAGCAGTGAAGCGGGAGGGCCGAAGTTTGCCACCGGGGAGCTGTTTTTT. Amino acids: CASSEAGGPKFATGELFF.

The V gene is TRBV5-1, the J gene TRBJ1-2; D might be TRBD1 (5 bases). Germline V gene sequence: CDR1 SGHRS, CDR2 YFSETQ. V lost 2 bases to trimming and J lost 4 bases, with 18 bases between them. This CDR3 comprises 16 residues. The CDR3 DNA reads TGCGCCAGCAGCTTCGGGGGTCGGGGAAAGGGCTATGGCTACACCTTC. It yields the protein CASSFGGRGKGYGYTF.

The rearrangement uses TRBV19 and TRBJ2-1, with D perhaps TRBD2 (5 bases). Per germline, CDR1 LNHDA and CDR2 SQIVND (reference sequence). Trimming pared 7 bases from V and 0 bases from J, leaving 13 bases between. The CDR3 is 15 amino acids. The DNA for the CDR3 is TGTGCCAGTACCTCAAGAGGGAGCTCCTACAATGAGCAGTTCTTC. It encodes CASTSRGSSYNEQFF.

The chain employs TRBV29-1 and TRBJ1-2, with unresolved D. V gave up 4 bases and J gave up 3 bases, with 12 bases separating them. There are 13 residues in the CDR3. CDR1 is SQVTM and CDR2 is ANQGSEA in the germline V gene. The CDR3 DNA reads as TGCAGCGTTGGTGGGCCCGAAGACTATGGCTACACCTTC. Residues: CSVGGPEDYGYTF.

This chain links TRBV27 with TRBJ1-1, with 9 positions matching TRBD1. The CDR3 has 15 amino acids. The germline gives CDR1 MNHEY, CDR2 SMNVEV (reference sequence). The junction had 3 bases not matched to a gene; V was cut back by 4 bases and J by 0 bases. In nucleotides, the CDR3 is TGTGCCAGCAGTTCCGGGGACAGGGTGAACACTGAAGCTTTCTTT. Its protein is CASSSGDRVNTEAFF.

The V call is TRBV7-2, the J call TRBJ1-2; weak D call: TRBD1 (6 bases). This CDR3 is built from 16 residues. CDR1 SGHTA and CDR2 FQGNSA come from the germline V gene. V lost 5 bases, J lost 4 bases, and 20 bases lay in between. CDR3 region: CASSARKQGSGYGYTF. CDR3 nucleotide sequence: TGTGCCAGCAGCGCGCGGAAACAGGGTTCTGGCTATGGCTACACCTTC.

The V and J genes are TRBV5-1 and TRBJ2-7, with 7 bases lining up with TRBD1. The germline gives CDR1 SGHRS, CDR2 YFSETQ. Trimming at V came to 1 base and at J to 5 bases, leaving 3 bases not matched to a gene. The CDR3 runs to 13 residues. The CDR3 DNA reads TGCGCCAGCAGCTTGTCGGGACAGCACGAGCAGTACTTC. Translation gives CASSLSGQHEQYF.

The CDR3 region is CASSQGISPDEQFF. The CDR3, as DNA: TGCGCCAGCAGCCAAGGTATATCCCCCGATGAGCAGTTCTTC. This sequence joins TRBV4-3 and TRBJ2-1; D not certain. Trimming shortened V by 1 base and J by 8 bases, and 12 bases separated the two germline ends. The CDR3 is 14 amino acids. The germline CDR1 and CDR2 sequences are LGHNA and YSLEER.

The rearrangement links TRBV12-5 to TRBJ2-3; 9 bases map to TRBD2. CDR3 size: 15 residues. The germline CDR1 and CDR2 sequences are LGHNT and FRNRAP. The trim removed 3 bases at V and 1 base at J, leaving 2 bases unmatched. CDR3 sequence reads: CASGLPSGGTDTQYF. The CDR3 bases are TGTGCTAGTGGTTTACCTAGCGGGGGCACAGATACGCAGTATTTT.